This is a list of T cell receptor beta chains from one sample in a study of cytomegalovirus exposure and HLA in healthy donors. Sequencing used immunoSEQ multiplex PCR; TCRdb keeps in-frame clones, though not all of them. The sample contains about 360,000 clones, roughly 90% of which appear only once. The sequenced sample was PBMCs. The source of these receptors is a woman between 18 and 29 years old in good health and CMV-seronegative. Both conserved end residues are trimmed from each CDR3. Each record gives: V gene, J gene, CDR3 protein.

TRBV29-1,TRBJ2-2,SAYVPNTGELF
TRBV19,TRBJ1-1,ASSIVPGGTEAF
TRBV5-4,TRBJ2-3,ASSRDFTDTQY
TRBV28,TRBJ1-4,ASSPPTGFTTSNEKLF
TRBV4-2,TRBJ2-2,ASSQELRASGRGITGELF
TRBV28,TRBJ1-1,ASFQGTEAF
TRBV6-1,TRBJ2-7,ASSQGLAETYEQY
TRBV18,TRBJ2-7,ASSPQDSYEQY
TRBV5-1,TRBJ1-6,ASSLEAASSYNSPLH
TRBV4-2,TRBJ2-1,ASSWGFSYNEQF
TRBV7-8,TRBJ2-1,ASSRGLYNEQF
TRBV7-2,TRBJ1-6,ASSFSNNSPLH
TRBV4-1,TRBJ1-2,ASSQDPTGDYGYT
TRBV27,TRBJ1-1,ASSWGGNTEAF
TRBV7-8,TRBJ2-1,ASSPAGRGDNEQF
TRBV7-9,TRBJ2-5,ASSPRLAGGQETQY
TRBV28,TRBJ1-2,ASSKGQGVGYT
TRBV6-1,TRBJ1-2,ASSGTLLGNYGYT
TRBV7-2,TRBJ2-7,ASSFAAGSYEQY
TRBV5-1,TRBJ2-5,ASSQTPGGVEETQY
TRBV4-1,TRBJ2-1,ASSQDMSPVYEQF
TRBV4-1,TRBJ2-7,ASSQEIAGGPYYEQY
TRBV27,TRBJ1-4,ASSLRGGWSNEKLF
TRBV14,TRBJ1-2,ASSQGTGNGYT
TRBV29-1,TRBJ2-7,SAVGGQSSYEQY
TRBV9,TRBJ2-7,ASSATGLAGADEQY
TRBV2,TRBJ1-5,ASRQGQAQQPQH
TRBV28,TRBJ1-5,ASSSRDRETGQPQH
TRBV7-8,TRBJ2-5,ASSPNPGLAGLETQY
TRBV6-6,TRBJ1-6,ASSLGQGVNSPLH
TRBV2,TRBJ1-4,ASILQGGGNEKLF
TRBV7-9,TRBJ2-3,ASSSPLVDTQY
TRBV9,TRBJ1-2,ASSWTGGYGYT
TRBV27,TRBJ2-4,ASSPNGVGGKNIQY
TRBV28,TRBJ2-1,ASSSRLAGVFNEQF
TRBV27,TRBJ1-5,ASSSRASVYQPQH
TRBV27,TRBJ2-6,ASSTYRGSLSGANVLT
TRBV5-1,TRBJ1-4,ASSNRGGNEKLF
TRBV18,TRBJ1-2,ASSPESRRLYYGYT
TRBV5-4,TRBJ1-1,ASSRDWGNTEAF
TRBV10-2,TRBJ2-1,ASSASAEIAYNEQF
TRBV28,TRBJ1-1,ASSLRVYTEAF
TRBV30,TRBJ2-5,AWSVLGGETQY
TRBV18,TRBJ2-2,ASSPRRPGELF
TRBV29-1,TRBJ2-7,SGQGPNSYEQY